Listed below are T cell receptor beta chains from one sample, sequenced in a study of blood T cells in healthy people across ages. TCRdb reprocessed the 5' RACE reads via MiXCR and lists one record per CDR3 protein. This sample has hundreds of thousands of distinct CDR3 sequences, with approximately 30% found just once. The sample comprised blood. The receptors were gathered from a woman aged 80 or over in good health. Each CDR3 is given with its conserved first and last residue.

V,J,CDR3
TRBV6-4,TRBJ2-3,CASSEGAGGTDTQYF
TRBV27,TRBJ2-7,CASSFYLSVEQYF
TRBV29-1,TRBJ2-1,CSVDTDSFSYNEQFF
TRBV24-1,TRBJ1-6,CATSDPAPNSPLHF
TRBV7-3,TRBJ1-1,CASSSDRAGEAFF
TRBV6-2/TRBV6-3,TRBJ1-2,CASRLGPGRLYGYTF
TRBV27,TRBJ2-5,CACNLDGAASYNEQYF
TRBV28,TRBJ2-3,CASSAPGQGATDTQYF
TRBV6-1,TRBJ2-5,CASSGSWDNREQYF
TRBV6-6,TRBJ1-2,CASTTGQGFGYTF
TRBV7-3,TRBJ1-1,CASSPSVNTEAFF
TRBV5-1,TRBJ2-7,CASSLVLEDEQYF
TRBV20-1,TRBJ2-1,CSARSVAGRYNEQFF
TRBV6-6,TRBJ1-2,CASTLGRECTF
TRBV2,TRBJ1-5,CASSEILDSNQPQHF
TRBV12-3/TRBV12-4,TRBJ1-6,CASSPMQTNNSPLHF
TRBV20-1,TRBJ1-4,CSAHTGTGETNEKLFF
TRBV3-1,TRBJ1-1,CASSSPRGTEAFF
TRBV7-2,TRBJ2-3,CASSLDGQSTDTQYF
TRBV9,NA,CASSGTGIFYEQYF
TRBV6-5,TRBJ1-5,CASSYSSVRVSNQPQHF
TRBV18,TRBJ1-1,CASSPQGHFNTEAFF
TRBV19,TRBJ2-1,CASSGGGGSYNEQFF
TRBV5-1,TRBJ2-3,CASSLGGGPDTRYF
TRBV7-8,TRBJ2-1,CASSSGGGNEQFF
TRBV19,TRBJ2-7,CASSIRQTYEQYF
TRBV15,NA,CATSRDPQANEQYF